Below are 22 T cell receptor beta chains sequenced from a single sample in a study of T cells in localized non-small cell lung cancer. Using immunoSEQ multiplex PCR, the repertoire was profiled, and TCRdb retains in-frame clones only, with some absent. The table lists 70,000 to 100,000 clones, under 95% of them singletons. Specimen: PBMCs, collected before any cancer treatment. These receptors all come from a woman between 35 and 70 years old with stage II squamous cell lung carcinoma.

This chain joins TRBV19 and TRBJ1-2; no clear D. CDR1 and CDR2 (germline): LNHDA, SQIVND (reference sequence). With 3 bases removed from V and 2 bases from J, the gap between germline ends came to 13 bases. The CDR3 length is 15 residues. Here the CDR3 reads CASSIPGLENYGYTF. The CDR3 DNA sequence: TGTGCCAGTAGTATCCCGGGCCTTGAAAACTATGGCTACACCTTC. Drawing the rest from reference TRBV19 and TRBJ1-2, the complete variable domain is DGGITQSPKYLFRKEGQNVTLSCEQNLNHDAMYWYRQDPGQGLRLIYYSQIVNDFQKGDIAEGYSVSREKKESFPLTVTSAQKNPTAFYLCASSIPGLENYGYTFGSGTRLTVV.

Written as DNA, the CDR3 is TGCGCCAGCAGCTTGGACAGGGGGCTTTCACCCCTCCACTTT. Protein product: CASSLDRGLSPLHF. This chain joins TRBV4-1 and TRBJ1-6; 11 bases fit TRBD1. This CDR3 has 14 residues. V lost 5 bases, J lost 9 bases, and 3 bases stayed unmatched. In germline, CDR1 is MGHRA, CDR2 YSYEKL.

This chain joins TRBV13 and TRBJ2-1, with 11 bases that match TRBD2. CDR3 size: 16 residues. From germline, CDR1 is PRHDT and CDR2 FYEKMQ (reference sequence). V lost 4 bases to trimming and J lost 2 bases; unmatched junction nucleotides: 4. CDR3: CASSSGTSGPYNEQFF. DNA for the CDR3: TGTGCCAGCAGCTCGGGGACTAGCGGACCCTACAATGAGCAGTTCTTC.

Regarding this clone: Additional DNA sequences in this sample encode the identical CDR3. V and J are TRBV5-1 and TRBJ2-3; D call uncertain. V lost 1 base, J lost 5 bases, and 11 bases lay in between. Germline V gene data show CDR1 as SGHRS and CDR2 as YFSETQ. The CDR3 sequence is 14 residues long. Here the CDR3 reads CASSLSRIQDTQYF. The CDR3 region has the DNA TGCGCCAGCAGCTTGTCAAGGATCCAAGATACGCAGTATTTT.

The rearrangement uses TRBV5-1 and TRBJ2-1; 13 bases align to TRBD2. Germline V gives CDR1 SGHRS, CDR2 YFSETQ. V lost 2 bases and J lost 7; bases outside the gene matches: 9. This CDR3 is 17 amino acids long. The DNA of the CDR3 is TGCGCCAGCAGCTTACTAGCGGGAGGGCCGGATCGGAATGAGCAGTTCTTC. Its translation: CASSLLAGGPDRNEQFF.

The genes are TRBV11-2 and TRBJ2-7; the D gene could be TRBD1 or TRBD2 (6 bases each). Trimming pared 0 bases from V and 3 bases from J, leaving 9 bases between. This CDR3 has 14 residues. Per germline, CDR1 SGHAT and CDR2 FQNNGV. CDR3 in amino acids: CASSLDRGGYEQYF. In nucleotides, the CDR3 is TGTGCCAGCAGCTTAGACAGGGGAGGCTACGAGCAGTACTTC.

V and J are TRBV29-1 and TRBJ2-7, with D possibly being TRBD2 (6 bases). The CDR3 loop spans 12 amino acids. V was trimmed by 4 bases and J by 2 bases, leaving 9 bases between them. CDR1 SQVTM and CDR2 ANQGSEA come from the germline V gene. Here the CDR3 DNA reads TGCAGCGTTGTTGGGGGGACCTACGAGCAGTACTTC. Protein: CSVVGGTYEQYF.

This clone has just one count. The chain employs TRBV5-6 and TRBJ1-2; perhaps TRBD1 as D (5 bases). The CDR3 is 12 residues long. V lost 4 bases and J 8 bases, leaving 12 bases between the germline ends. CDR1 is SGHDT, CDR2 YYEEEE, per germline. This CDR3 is CASSPGPSGYTF. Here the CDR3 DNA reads TGTGCCAGCAGCCCGGGACCTTCAGGCTACACCTTC.

The CDR3 protein is CASGHAGGGQETQYF. CDR3 DNA sequence: TGTGCCAGCGGCCACGCGGGGGGCGGTCAAGAGACCCAGTACTTC. The chain uses TRBV28 and TRBJ2-5; TRBD2 agrees at 8 bases. The V gene's germline CDR1 is MDHEN and CDR2 SYDVKM. The CDR3 contains 15 residues. Trimming removed 8 bases from V and 2 bases from J; junction bases left unmatched: 10. The full variable domain, in which reference TRBV28 and TRBJ2-5 provide the parts outside the CDR3, is DVKVTQSSRYLVKRTGEKVFLECVQDMDHENMFWYRQDPGLGLRLIYFSYDVKMKEKGDIPEGYSVSREKKERFSLILESASTNQTSMYLCASGHAGGGQETQYFGPGTRLLVL.

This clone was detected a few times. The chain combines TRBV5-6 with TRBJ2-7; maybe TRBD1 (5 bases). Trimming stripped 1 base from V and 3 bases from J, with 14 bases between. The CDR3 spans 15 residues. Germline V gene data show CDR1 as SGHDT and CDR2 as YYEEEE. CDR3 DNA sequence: TGTGCCAGCAGCTTGCAAGGTGTGGGGCACTACGAGCAGTACTTC. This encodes CASSLQGVGHYEQYF. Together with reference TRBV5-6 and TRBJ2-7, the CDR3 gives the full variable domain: DAGVTQSPTHLIKTRGQQVTLRCSPKSGHDTVSWYQQALGQGPQFIFQYYEEEERQRGNFPDRFSGHQFPNYSSELNVNALLLGDSALYLCASSLQGVGHYEQYFGPGTRLTVT.

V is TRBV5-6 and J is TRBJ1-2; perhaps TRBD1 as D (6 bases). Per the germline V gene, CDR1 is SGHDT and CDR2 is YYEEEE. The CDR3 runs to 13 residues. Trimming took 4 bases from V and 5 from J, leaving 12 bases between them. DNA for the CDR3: TGTGCCAGCAGCGGGGACATCTCGTATGGCTACACCTTC. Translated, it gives CASSGDISYGYTF. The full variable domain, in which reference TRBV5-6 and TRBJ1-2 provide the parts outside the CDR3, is DAGVTQSPTHLIKTRGQQVTLRCSPKSGHDTVSWYQQALGQGPQFIFQYYEEEERQRGNFPDRFSGHQFPNYSSELNVNALLLGDSALYLCASSGDISYGYTFGSGTRLTVV.

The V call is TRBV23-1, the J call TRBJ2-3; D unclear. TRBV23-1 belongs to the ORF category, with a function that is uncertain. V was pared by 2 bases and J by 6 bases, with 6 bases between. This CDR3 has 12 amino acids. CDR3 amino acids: CASSQPRDTQYF. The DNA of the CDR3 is TGCGCCAGCAGTCAACCCCGCGATACGCAGTATTTT.

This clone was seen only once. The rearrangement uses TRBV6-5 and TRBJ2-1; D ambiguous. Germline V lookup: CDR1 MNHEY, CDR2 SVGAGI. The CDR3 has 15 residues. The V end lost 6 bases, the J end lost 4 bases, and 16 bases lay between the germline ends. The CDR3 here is CASSAVKGGYNEQFF. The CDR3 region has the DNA TGTGCCAGCAGCGCTGTCAAAGGTGGTTACAATGAGCAGTTCTTC.

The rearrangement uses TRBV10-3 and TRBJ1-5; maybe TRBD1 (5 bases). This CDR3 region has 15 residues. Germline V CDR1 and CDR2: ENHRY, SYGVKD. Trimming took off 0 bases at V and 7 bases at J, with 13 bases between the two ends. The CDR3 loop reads CAISESGGEGQPQHF. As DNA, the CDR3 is TGTGCCATCAGTGAGTCGGGAGGTGAGGGGCAGCCCCAGCATTTT.

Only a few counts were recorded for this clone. CDR3 bases: TGTGCCAGCAGCTTCCACGGAGATACGCAGTATTTT. Its translation is CASSFHGDTQYF. The chain uses TRBV13 and TRBJ2-3; no clear D gene. The germline CDR1 and CDR2 sequences are PRHDT and FYEKMQ (reference sequence). Trimming stripped 3 bases from V and 5 bases from J, with 6 bases between. CDR3 length: 12 residues.

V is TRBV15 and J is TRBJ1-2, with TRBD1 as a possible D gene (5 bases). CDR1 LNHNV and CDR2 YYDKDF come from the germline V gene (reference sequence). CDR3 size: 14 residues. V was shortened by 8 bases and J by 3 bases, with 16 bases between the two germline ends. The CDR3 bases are TGTGCCACCGCGGCGGGGGGAAATTACTATGGCTACACCTTC. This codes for CATAAGGNYYGYTF.

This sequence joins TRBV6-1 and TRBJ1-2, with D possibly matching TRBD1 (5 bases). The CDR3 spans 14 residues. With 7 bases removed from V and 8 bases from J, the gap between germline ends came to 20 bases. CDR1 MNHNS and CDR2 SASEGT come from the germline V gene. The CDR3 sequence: CASTLAAGNGGYTF. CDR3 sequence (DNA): TGTGCCAGCACCCTGGCCGCAGGGAATGGAGGCTACACCTTC.

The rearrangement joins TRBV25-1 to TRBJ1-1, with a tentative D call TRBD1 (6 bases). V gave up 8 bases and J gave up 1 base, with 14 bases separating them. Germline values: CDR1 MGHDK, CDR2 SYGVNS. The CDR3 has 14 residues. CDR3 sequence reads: CASAGEGRNTEAFF. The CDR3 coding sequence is TGTGCCAGCGCAGGGGAGGGGCGGAACACTGAAGCTTTCTTT.

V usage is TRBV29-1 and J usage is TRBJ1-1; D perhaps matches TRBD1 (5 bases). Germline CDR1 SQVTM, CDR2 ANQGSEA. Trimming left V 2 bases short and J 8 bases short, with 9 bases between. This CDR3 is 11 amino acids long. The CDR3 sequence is CSVEFWGEAFF. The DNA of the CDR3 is TGCAGCGTTGAATTTTGGGGGGAAGCTTTCTTT.

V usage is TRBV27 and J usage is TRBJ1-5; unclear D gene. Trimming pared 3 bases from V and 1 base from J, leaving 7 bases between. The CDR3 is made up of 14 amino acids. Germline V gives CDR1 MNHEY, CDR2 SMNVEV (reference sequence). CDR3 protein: CASSFSGSNQPQHF. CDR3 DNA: TGTGCCAGCAGTTTTAGTGGCAGCAATCAGCCCCAGCATTTT.

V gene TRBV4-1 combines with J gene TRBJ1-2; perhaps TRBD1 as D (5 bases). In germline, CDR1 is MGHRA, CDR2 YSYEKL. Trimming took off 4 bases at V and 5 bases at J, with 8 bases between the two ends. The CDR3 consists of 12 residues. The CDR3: CASSPGTYGYTF. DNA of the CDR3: TGCGCCAGCAGCCCCGGGACTTATGGCTACACCTTC.

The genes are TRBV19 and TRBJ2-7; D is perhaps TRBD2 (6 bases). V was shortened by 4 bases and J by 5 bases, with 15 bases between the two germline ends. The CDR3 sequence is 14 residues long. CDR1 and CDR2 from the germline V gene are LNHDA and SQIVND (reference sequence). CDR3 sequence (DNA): TGTGCCAGTAGTACCCCGGGACTGGACGACGAGCAGTACTTC. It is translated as CASSTPGLDDEQYF.